What follows are 9 T cell receptor beta chains derived from one specimen sequenced in a study of blood T cells in healthy people across ages. For the second PCR, which ran for roughly 6 to 11 cycles, a sample-barcoded 5' primer and a J-beta primer mix were used. TCRdb passed the 5' RACE reads through MiXCR, listing each CDR3 protein once. The sample holds about 1.7 million distinct CDR3 sequences; roughly 27% are singletons and the top ten take 7% to 9%. The specimen was blood. These TCRs come from a woman in her twenties or thirties in good health.

This clonotype was counted at least ten times. This chain connects TRBV9 to TRBJ2-7, with 7 bases matching TRBD2. The CDR3 covers 13 residues. The V gene end was trimmed by 5 bases and the J gene end by 6 bases; junction bases not matched to a gene: 8. Germline assignment: CDR1 SGDLS and CDR2 YYNGEE. CDR3 amino acids: CASSEGGISEQYF. CDR3 nucleotides: TGTGCCAGCAGTGAGGGAGGGATTTCCGAGCAGTACTTC.

To note about this clonotype: A much larger clonotype is one base distant, so this may be a read error. This chain links TRBV3-1 with TRBJ2-1, with D perhaps TRBD1 or TRBD2 (5 bases each). CDR1 is LGHDT and CDR2 is YNNKEL in the germline V gene (reference sequence). V dropped 8 bases and J dropped 9 bases, with 20 bases sitting between them. This CDR3 is 14 amino acids long. The CDR3 DNA sequence: TGTGCCAGCGGCTATGGGGGACCGAGGAGTGAGCAGTTCTTC. Its protein product is CASGYGGPRSEQFF.

The chain links TRBV18 to TRBJ2-5, with D uncertain. Germline V gene data show CDR1 as KGHSH and CDR2 as LQKENI. The CDR3 has 13 residues. Trimming stripped 2 bases from V and 7 bases from J, with 11 bases between. This CDR3 is CASSPDRKGTQYF. DNA of the CDR3: TGTGCCAGCTCACCAGACCGAAAGGGGACCCAGTACTTC.

Points on this clonotype: Given a much more abundant clone one base away, this may be a read error. V is TRBV29-1 and J is TRBJ2-1; TRBD1 matches at 10 bases. This CDR3 is built from 12 residues. CDR1 is SQVTM and CDR2 is ANQGSEA in the germline V gene. CDR3 residues: CSVDRGRNEQFF. The CDR3 region has the DNA TGCAGCGTAGACAGGGGGCGCAATGAACAGTTCTTC.

As to this clonotype: This may be a read error: a much more frequent sequence differs by one nucleotide. A read error is likely, as this CDR3 ends without the conserved phenylalanine or tryptophan. V and J are TRBV5-6 and TRBJ2-1; 9 bases align to TRBD1. V dropped 3 bases and J dropped 6; count of bases not matched to a gene: 4. The CDR3 consists of 14 residues. Germline V gives CDR1 SGHDT, CDR2 YYEEEE. CDR3: CASSWDRVTNEQFV. In nucleotides, the CDR3 is TGTGCCAGCAGCTGGGACAGGGTAACCAATGAGCAGTTCGTC.

The table lists this clonotype with a few counts. This rearrangement joins TRBV12-3 or TRBV12-4 to TRBJ2-1, with 9 bases fitting TRBD2. The CDR3 totals 17 residues. With 4 bases clipped from V and 8 bases from J, the junction kept 15 bases outside the gene matches. The CDR3 DNA follows: TGTGCCAGCAGTTCCTCGTACGCGGGAGGGCCGAGTCATGAGCAGTTCTTC. It is translated as CASSSSYAGGPSHEQFF.

There are a few counts of this clonotype. J is TRBJ1-1 and V is TRBV4-1; no definite D call. There are 15 residues in the CDR3. Germline-derived CDR1 and CDR2 are MGHRA and YSYEKL. Trimming took 1 base from V and 0 from J, leaving 9 bases between them. The CDR3 reads CASSQVGRVNTEAFF. The CDR3 DNA reads TGCGCCAGCAGCCAAGTTGGGAGGGTGAACACTGAAGCTTTCTTT.

The table lists this clonotype with a few counts. This chain connects TRBV6-5 to TRBJ1-3; D ambiguous. The CDR3 covers 15 residues. V lost 4 bases and J 0 bases, leaving 10 bases between the germline ends. Per the germline V gene, CDR1 is MNHEY and CDR2 is SVGAGI. CDR3 in amino acids: CASSLDRFSGNTIYF. CDR3 DNA: TGTGCCAGCAGTTTGGATAGGTTCTCTGGAAACACCATATATTTT.

This clonotype was detected ten times or more. V usage is TRBV7-6 and J usage is TRBJ2-5; 9 bases are shared with TRBD1. Trimming cost V 3 bases and J 5 bases; bases outside gene matches: 4. The germline CDR1 and CDR2 sequences are SGHVS and FNYEAQ. The CDR3 consists of 14 residues. As DNA, the CDR3 is TGTGCCAGCAGCTTGGGCGGGACAGGGGAGACCCAGTACTTC. It specifies CASSLGGTGETQYF.